This T cell receptor beta chain was sequenced in a study of blood T cell repertoires in COVID-19. Method: immunoSEQ multiplex PCR; TCRdb's copy keeps in-frame clones and lacks some. The sample shows some 140,000 clones, about four fifths of them seen only once. The V gene's germline CDR1 is MNHEY and CDR2 SMNVEV (reference sequence). This CDR3 is 16 amino acids long. Deletions cut 5 bases from V and 2 bases from J, with 16 bases between. Sequenced material: peripheral blood. The rearrangement links TRBV27 to TRBJ1-3; D not certain. This receptor was taken from a woman aged 60-75 years with acute or convalescent COVID-19. The CDR3 loop reads CASSTRRSGAGNTIYF. The CDR3 coding sequence is TGTGCCAGCAGTACGAGGAGGTCCGGGGCTGGAAACACCATATATTTT.